The 7 T cell receptor beta chains below were found in one sample sequenced in a study of cytomegalovirus exposure and HLA in healthy donors. In the PCR, 60 Vbeta and 13 Jbeta primers were used. Assay used: immunoSEQ multiplex PCR; TCRdb lists only in-frame clones, some missing. The table has about 140,000 clones, about 80% seen once. The sequencing sample was made of PBMCs. These receptors were collected from a man in his forties or fifties in good health and CMV-seropositive.

This clone was picked up one time. This chain links TRBV27 with TRBJ2-7; TRBD1 matches at 8 bases. With V trimmed by 8 bases and J by 3 bases, 12 bases remained unmatched. CDR3 length equals 15 residues. Germline V gives CDR1 MNHEY, CDR2 SMNVEV (reference sequence). The chain's CDR3 is CASVQTGARYYEQYF. The CDR3 DNA is TGTGCCAGCGTTCAGACAGGGGCCAGATACTACGAGCAGTACTTC.

There are a few counts of this clone. This chain links TRBV6-5 with TRBJ1-2, with a weak D call TRBD1 (6 bases). Trimming left V 6 bases short and J 5 bases short, with 10 bases between. Per germline, CDR1 MNHEY and CDR2 SVGAGI. The CDR3 covers 12 residues. CDR3 nucleotides: TGTGCCAGCAGGCAAGGGGGTTATGGCTACACCTTC. Encoded protein: CASRQGGYGYTF.

V and J are TRBV5-1 and TRBJ2-7, with D maybe TRBD1 (6 bases). The germline V and J ends were trimmed by 3 bases and 2 bases, with 9 bases remaining between them. The CDR3 loop spans 13 amino acids. In germline, CDR1 is SGHRS, CDR2 YFSETQ. The CDR3 DNA follows: TGCGCCAGCAGCTGGACAGAACCCTACGAGCAGTACTTC. This gives the protein CASSWTEPYEQYF.

In regard to this clone: A junction end diverges from the germline sequence, so it may reflect a read error. CDR3 region: CASTLRTVGEQYF. CDR3 in DNA: TGTGCCAGCACCTTGCGGACAGTGGGCGAGCAGTACTTC. The chain links TRBV5-8 to TRBJ2-5; tentatively, D is TRBD1 (6 bases). The DNA matches TRBJ2-7 better at its end, which makes the J call doubtful. The CDR3 contains 13 residues. Per germline, CDR1 SGHTS and CDR2 YDEGEE.

The rearrangement links TRBV7-3 to TRBJ2-5; the match to TRBD1 covers 10 bases. The CDR3 spans 14 residues. V shed 3 bases, J shed 5 bases, and the junction held 3 bases outside the gene matches. CDR1 and CDR2 from the germline V gene are SGHTA and FQGTGA. CDR3 amino acids: CASSLTGGGETQYF. CDR3 DNA sequence: TGTGCCAGCAGCTTGACAGGGGGCGGGGAGACCCAGTACTTC.

The chain links TRBV6-5 to TRBJ1-6; D gene unclear. Trimming stripped 7 bases from V and 5 bases from J, with 9 bases between. The V gene's germline CDR1 is MNHEY and CDR2 SVGAGI. The CDR3 contains 13 residues. The CDR3 loop reads CASKAGHNSPLHF. The CDR3 DNA reads TGTGCCAGCAAGGCAGGCCATAATTCACCCCTCCACTTT.

This sequence joins TRBV5-1 and TRBJ2-3; TRBD1 is a possible D gene (6 bases). The CDR3 loop spans 14 amino acids. Trimming removed 4 bases at V and 3 bases at J, with 12 bases between. Germline loops: CDR1 SGHRS, CDR2 YFSETQ. CDR3 region: CASSTAGQTDTQYF. The DNA of the CDR3 is TGCGCCAGCAGCACCGCTGGACAGACAGATACGCAGTATTTT. Drawing the rest from reference TRBV5-1 and TRBJ2-3, the complete variable domain is KAGVTQTPRYLIKTRGQQVTLSCSPISGHRSVSWYQQTPGQGLQFLFEYFSETQRNKGNFPGRFSGRQFSNSRSEMNVSTLELGDSALYLCASSTAGQTDTQYFGPGTRLTVL.